This T cell receptor (beta chain) was identified in a study of regulatory T cells in long-lasting Graves disease. This clonotype was detected only a few times. CDR3 size: 18 residues. J was trimmed by 3 bases and V by 4 bases; bases with no gene match: 16. Looked up from germline, CDR1 is SGHNT and CDR2 is YYREEE (reference sequence). The time point denotes: persistent/refractory GD, antithyroid drugs over 5 years with positive TRAb. Scientists built the TCR library using RNA that was extracted from PBMCs. Construction of TCR beta libraries relied on iRepertoire HTBI primers and on Arm-PCR targeting CDR3 regions. One entry per CDR3 protein results from TCRdb running MiXCR on the multiplex PCR reads. The sample holds about 470,000 distinct CDR3 sequences, around 20% seen once.

Sequenced material: peripheral blood mononuclear cells (PBMCs), taken when the disease was refractory, from a patient treated with antithyroid drugs. The clonotype originates from a female donor with Graves disease. The chain carries TRBV5-4 and TRBJ1-1, with TRBD1 matching over 9 bases. The CDR3 DNA is TGTGCCAGCAGCCCGGGTCCCGGGACAGGGTTCGGGGACACTGAAGCTTTCTTT. This encodes CASSPGPGTGFGDTEAFF.